The 8 T cell receptor beta chains presented below share a single source sample, sequenced in a study of naive and memory T cell subsets (dated by TCRdb to 2017 to 2019). The study reported a robust and sensitive protocol to amplify, sequence and analyze TCRs, based on 3' ligation of a UMI-containing oligonucleotide to TCR cDNA. The library relied on 5' RACE. The reads were generated on an Illumina MiSeq. The ligated cDNA was amplified in four rounds of PCR with nested alpha and beta constant region primers together with the SP2 primer. TCRdb applied fastp at Q25 and MiXCR to the public reads, then kept only in-frame beta chains. Here each entry gathers all rows of one CDR3 protein and keeps the most common genes and DNA. In all, the sample holds more than 45,000 distinct CDR3 sequences, and over 7% of those were seen once. The ten largest make up roughly 9.7% of the sample. These receptor sequences come from a male donor in good health.

This clonotype was counted a few times. The chain combines TRBV6-5 with TRBJ2-2; TRBD1 might be the D (6 bases). The CDR3 runs 17 residues. Germline loops: CDR1 MNHEY, CDR2 SVGAGI. Trimming shortened V by 5 bases and J by 7 bases, and 23 bases separated the two germline ends. The CDR3 protein is CASSDRGGIHRFGELFF. The CDR3 region has the DNA TGTGCCAGCAGTGATCGAGGGGGAATTCACCGTTTCGGGGAGCTGTTTTTT.

As to this clonotype: A much larger clonotype is one base distant, so this may be a read error. The chain has TRBV6-5 and TRBJ1-6, with TRBD1 as a possible D gene (5 bases). CDR1 MNHEY and CDR2 SVGAGI come from the germline V gene. The length of the CDR3 is 18 residues. CDR3 in amino acids: CASGYSTGAGSHNSPLHF. CDR3 nucleotide sequence: TGTGCCAGCGGTTACTCGACCGGGGCGGGCAGCCATAATTCACCCCTCCACTTT.

This clonotype has just a few counts. V usage is TRBV20-1 and J usage is TRBJ1-3; possible D gene TRBD1, 5 bases. Trimming took 2 bases from V and 0 from J, leaving 8 bases between them. The CDR3 spans 14 residues. Per germline, CDR1 DFQATT and CDR2 SNEGSKA (reference sequence). The CDR3 protein is CSARRQSSGNTIYF. The CDR3, as DNA: TGCAGTGCTAGACGACAGAGCTCTGGAAACACCATATATTTT.

This clonotype was seen more than once but under ten times. The chain couples TRBV5-6 to TRBJ2-1; perhaps TRBD2 as D (5 bases). The CDR3 is 16 residues long. V dropped 4 bases and J dropped 7 bases, with 21 bases sitting between them. Germline V lookup: CDR1 SGHDT, CDR2 YYEEEE. The CDR3 region has the DNA TGTGCCAGCAGCCGCCCCCGGACCTCAAGAGGGAATGAGCAGTTCTTC. Its translation is CASSRPRTSRGNEQFF.

The sample holds a few counts of this clonotype. This CDR3 reads CARRMQYF. The CDR3 DNA follows: TGTGCCAGAAGGATGCAGTACTTC. The gene calls are TRBV12-3 or TRBV12-4 and TRBJ2-4; D not resolved. Trimming removed 9 bases from V and 13 bases from J, with 7 bases in between. The CDR3 contains 8 residues.

This clonotype has a count of ten or more. The rearrangement joins TRBV12-3 or TRBV12-4 to TRBJ2-5, with 13 bases matching TRBD2. The junction had 3 bases not matched to a gene; V was cut back by 6 bases and J by 2 bases. There are 15 residues in the CDR3. CDR3 DNA: TGTGCCAGCAGGAAGACTAGCGGGGGGCAAGAGACCCAGTACTTC. Translating gives CASRKTSGGQETQYF.

The chain recombines TRBV20-1 with TRBJ1-1; D perhaps matches TRBD1 (5 bases). The CDR3 runs to 13 residues. The germline V gene encodes CDR1 DFQATT and CDR2 SNEGSKA (reference sequence). V lost 3 bases and J 3 bases, leaving 11 bases between the germline ends. The CDR3 reads CSASGGADTEAFF. CDR3 nucleotides: TGCAGTGCTAGCGGCGGGGCGGACACTGAAGCTTTCTTT.

Ten or more counts support this clonotype. The chain employs TRBV5-1 and TRBJ1-5; possibly TRBD1 for D (5 bases). The germline V gene has CDR1 SGHRS and CDR2 YFSETQ. This CDR3 has 14 residues. V lost 0 bases and J lost 3, with 7 bases in between. The DNA of the CDR3 is TGCGCCAGCAGCTTGGAGGGGTCCAATCAGCCCCAGCATTTT. It encodes CASSLEGSNQPQHF.